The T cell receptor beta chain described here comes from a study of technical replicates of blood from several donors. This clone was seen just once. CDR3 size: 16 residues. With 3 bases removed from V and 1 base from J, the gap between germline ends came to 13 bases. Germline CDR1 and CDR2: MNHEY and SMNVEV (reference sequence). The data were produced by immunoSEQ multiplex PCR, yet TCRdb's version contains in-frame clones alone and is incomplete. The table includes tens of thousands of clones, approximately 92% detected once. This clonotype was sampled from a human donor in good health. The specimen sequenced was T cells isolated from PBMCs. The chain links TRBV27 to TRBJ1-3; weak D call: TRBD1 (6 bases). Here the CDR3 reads CASSFQGGWSGNTIYF. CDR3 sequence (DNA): TGTGCCAGCAGTTTCCAAGGGGGATGGTCTGGAAACACCATATATTTT.